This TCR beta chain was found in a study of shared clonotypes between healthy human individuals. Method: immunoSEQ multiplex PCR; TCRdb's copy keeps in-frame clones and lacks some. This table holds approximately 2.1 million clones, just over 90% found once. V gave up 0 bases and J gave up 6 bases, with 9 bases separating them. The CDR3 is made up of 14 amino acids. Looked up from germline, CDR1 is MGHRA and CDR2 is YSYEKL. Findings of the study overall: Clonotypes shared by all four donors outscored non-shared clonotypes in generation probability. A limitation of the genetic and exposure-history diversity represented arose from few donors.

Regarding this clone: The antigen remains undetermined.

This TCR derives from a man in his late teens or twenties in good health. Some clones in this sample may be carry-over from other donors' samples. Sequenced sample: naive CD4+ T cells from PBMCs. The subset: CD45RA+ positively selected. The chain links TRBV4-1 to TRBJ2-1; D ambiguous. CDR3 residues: CASSQEVILNEQFF. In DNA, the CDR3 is TGCGCCAGCAGCCAAGAAGTGATTCTCAATGAGCAGTTCTTC.